The text below deals with one T cell receptor beta chain. Its antigen has not been determined. Per-base quality was not reported, and no clone a single base away is much larger than it. To sequence the TCRbeta CDR3 region, genomic DNA was isolated from the sorted cells. The immunoSEQ Assay was used to sequence the TCRbeta CDR3 regions. The clones in this table, taken by TCRdb from immuneACCESS, are in-frame only. Not every clone is retained; where verified, under half of the shortfall comes from an unresolved V gene, and the cause of the rest is unknown. The sample table lists nearly 55,000 clones, around four fifths of them with a count of one. Approximately 1.2% of the sample is in the top ten clones. The germline V gene sets CDR1 to SGHRS and CDR2 to YFSETQ. Trimming removed 0 bases from V and 4 bases from J, leaving 10 bases between the germline ends. The CDR3 spans 14 residues, from the cysteine through the phenylalanine. The read is trimmed to its CDR3 DNA, 42 bases read in frame from base 1.

The trial excluded patients who had a history of autoimmune disease or were on systemic immunosuppression. Peripheral blood for TCR sequencing was collected from all dose cohorts at baseline, on cycle 4 day 1, and on cycle 7 day 1. Samples were obtained from an open-label, multicenter, first-in-human phase I dose-escalation trial of ivuxolimab. Adults with locally advanced or metastatic head and neck squamous cell, hepatocellular, melanoma or renal cell carcinoma were enrolled in the trial. Before TCR sequencing, CD4+ and CD8+ T cells were separately sorted from peripheral blood. This sample was taken from a study of OX40 agonist ivuxolimab in advanced cancers. Broadly, across the study: The costimulatory receptor OX40 (CD134) was targeted by ivuxolimab, a fully human IgG2 agonistic monoclonal antibody. Intravenous ivuxolimab was administered to patients every 2 weeks at six dose levels: 0.01, 0.1, 0.3, 1.5, 3 and 10 mg/kg. Of the approximately 53 patients in dose escalation, about 20 had hepatocellular carcinoma, some 15 had melanoma, 9 had renal cell carcinoma and 9 had head and neck cancer. The dose-escalation cohort was roughly 83% male with a mean age of roughly 60 years, ranging from roughly 23 to 90. Patients were allowed to have had prior anti-PD-1, anti-PD-L1 or anti-CTLA-4 therapy, and approximately 40% of the dose-escalation patients had been treated with checkpoint inhibitors. Partial responses occurred in three dose-escalation patients: two with cutaneous melanoma and one with hepatocellular carcinoma. The point of sequencing TCRbeta in the periphery was to test whether ivuxolimab changed TCR sequence diversity and drove clonal T-cell expansion. The monotherapy dose-escalation portion (N of about 50 patients) of the phase I ivuxolimab trial is reported in the paper.

The research as a whole found: In the 0.1-3.0 mg/kg groups, partial responders had among the lowest normalized peripheral clonal expansion, particularly in CD8+ T cells. Low levels of normalized T-cell clonal expansion were also seen in some nonresponding patients. On average, CD8+ T cells showed more expanded clones than CD4+ T cells after ivuxolimab. The antigen specificity of the peripheral T cells that underwent clonal expansion was not determined. At doses from 0.1 to 3.0 mg/kg, clonal expansion was seen in both CD4+ and CD8+ blood T cells between baseline and week 6.

This TCR derives from an adult with an advanced solid tumor such as melanoma, head and neck, liver or kidney cancer. The V and J segments used are TRBV5-1 and TRBJ1-1; D gene: possibly TRBD1, on 6 matching bases. The sequences come from CD4+ or CD8+ T cells sorted from blood, collected in a trial of the OX40 agonist ivuxolimab. CDR3 region: CASSLDLGGTEAFF. The nucleotides read TGCGCCAGCAGCTTGGATTTAGGGGGCACTGAAGCTTTCTTT.